A selection of T cell receptor beta chains follows, all from one sample in a study of T cell repertoires in ileal Crohn's disease. The table came from immunoSEQ multiplex PCR; TCRdb's copy has only in-frame clones and leaves some out. Among roughly 5,000 clones listed, about two thirds were seen once. The sequenced sample consisted of ileal tissue. The source is an adult with Crohn's disease. Both conserved end residues are part of each CDR3. A D gene is named only where the DNA matches it firmly. Expanded clones are given a class, and other clones once, few, many or no size at all.

>TRBV6-4|TRBD2|.|TRBJ2-2
TGTGCCAGCAGTGTTAGCGGGGACACCGGGGAGCTGTTTTTT
CASSVSGDTGELFF
>TRBV19|TRBD2|.|TRBJ2-1
TGTGCCAGTAGTATTGGCGGAACTAGCGGCGAGCAGTTCTTC
CASSIGGTSGEQFF
>TRBV5-1|TRBD1|.|TRBJ2-3
TGTGCCAGCAGCCCCCAGGACAGGACAGATACGCAGTATTTT
CASSPQDRTDTQYF
>TRBV4-3|.|.|TRBJ1-1
TGCGCCAGCAGCCAAGGTCCAGGGTCGAACACTGAAGCTTTCTTT
CASSQGPGSNTEAFF
>TRBV6-4|.|large|TRBJ2-1
TGTGCCAGCAGTGACGGTTTTGAGTCGCATGAGCAGTTCTTC
CASSDGFESHEQFF
>TRBV7-9|.|.|TRBJ2-3
TGTGCCAGCAGCTTCCCCCAGCGGAGTACTAGCACAGATACGCAGTATTTT
CASSFPQRSTSTDTQYF
>TRBV25-1|.|.|TRBJ1-4
TGTGCCAGCAGTGAGGGTGCGTCGGGGTGGGGAAATGAAAAACTGTTTTTT
CASSEGASGWGNEKLFF
>TRBV2|TRBD1|once|TRBJ1-5
TGTGCCAGCAGTGAGGAGGGGGCGAATCAGCCCCAGCATTTT
CASSEEGANQPQHF
>TRBV30|.|.|TRBJ1-2
TGTGCCTGGAATGGTGAGGCGGGAGGCTACACCTTC
CAWNGEAGGYTF
>TRBV4-3|.|.|TRBJ1-5
TGCGCCAGCAGCCAGTACTCCCAGGGAGGGCAGCCCCAGCATTTT
CASSQYSQGGQPQHF
>TRBV29-1|TRBD2|.|TRBJ2-1
TGCAGCGTTGAGGGGGCCGTCGGACTAGCGGGAGGGTCCTACAATGAGCAGTTCTTC
CSVEGAVGLAGGSYNEQFF
>TRBV27|.|.|TRBJ1-6
TGTGCCAGCAGTTTACCCCCTAGGGGGGGCGCCTATAATTCACCCCTCCACTTT
CASSLPPRGGAYNSPLHF
>TRBV18|TRBD1|.|TRBJ1-1
TGTGCCAGCTCACCAAAAACGGGGACAGGGGAAGCTTTCTTT
CASSPKTGTGEAFF
>TRBV19|.|medium-sized|TRBJ1-3
TGTGCCAGTAGCCGGGTACCCCAACTTAACTCTGGAAACACCATATATTTT
CASSRVPQLNSGNTIYF